This T cell receptor (beta chain) emerged from a study of beta chain features in type 1 diabetes (dated by TCRdb to 2016 to 2019). Regarding the research as a whole: Mean age, gender distribution, total cell number and subset yield did not differ between patients and healthy donors. A total of approximately 110,000,000 sorted cells were examined across all samples, and a strong correlation was observed between cell number per subset and RNA yield. The study compared TCRB repertoires of sorted circulating CD4+ T cell subsets between recently diagnosed type 1 diabetes patients and matched healthy donors. Naive and central memory subsets were obtained from all 30 or so donors, but regulatory and stem cell-like memory subsets were isolated from only 8 patients and 8 healthy donors. The full study reports these points: PCR might favor shorter templates, but patient and control samples were amplified and corrected together, so any skew would affect both groups equally. A moderate but significant shortening of TCRB CDR3 length was observed in type 1 diabetes patients in all four CD4+ subsets. Because cDNA was sequenced instead of genomic DNA, activated cells with high expression could be over-represented, although the groups did not differ in activation or CD3 levels. Naive, central memory and regulatory TCRB repertoires appeared to be more alike among patients than among healthy donors. At VDJ recombination sites, type 1 diabetes patients had fewer insertions and more deleted nucleotides, which implies abnormalities in thymic rearrangement. Only small numbers of individuals were included in the HLA sub-analyses, which left unresolved whether HLA type had any influence on TCRB rearrangement.

The CDR3 sequence holds 15 residues, the cysteine and phenylalanine included. The CDR3 DNA has 45 bases and is translated from base 1. Trimming takes 8 bases off V and 5 bases off J; junction bases not matched to a gene: 12. CDR1 KGHSH and CDR2 LQKENI were looked up in the germline V gene. Worth noting for this clone: The antigen it binds to is not known. No much larger clonotype is one base removed from it; base qualities were not supplied.

Each donor gave one peripheral blood draw, averaging around 0.11 L, which was collected into heparinised tubes. A BD FACSAria II was used to sort naive, central memory, regulatory and stem cell-like memory CD4+ T cells with a panel that included CD45RO, CCR7, CD25, CD127, CD95 and CD27. Purity was above 95% for every sorted population. PBMCs were isolated right away by Lymphoprep density gradient centrifugation and were stained directly, without culture. Samples were stained and sorted in pairs, with one healthy donor and one patient per experiment, so that batch effects were minimized. All of the isolated RNA was reverse transcribed with the High Capacity cDNA Reverse Transcription Kit, so expressed TCRB transcripts were sequenced. Deep immunoSEQ sequencing was applied to naive, central memory and regulatory T cell samples, giving an average of about 3.57 million total reads per sample. Sorted cells were lysed in RLT buffer and RNA was extracted with DNase-treated RNeasy Micro or Mini kits, depending on cell number. To prevent cross-contamination, each cell subset was processed individually, whereas patient and healthy donor samples were processed jointly. TCRB sequences were amplified from cDNA with the immunoSEQ multiplex PCR, producing 87-bp fragments spanning the CDR3 region. The amplicons were sequenced using the Illumina HiSeq platform. In the paper's pipeline: Synthetic template baselines were used to correct PCR bias computationally, reads within Hamming distance 2 were collapsed together, and singletons that could not be merged were discarded. Reads were aligned against IMGT so that V, D and J genes, CDR3 length and insertions or deletions at six rearrangement sites could be assigned. Within each subset, clonotype counts were normalized to sorted cell number, after which true diversity and Gini coefficients were computed with the tcR R package. The overlap coefficient, calculated on TCRB nucleotide sequences, was used to measure repertoire sharing. Out-of-frame TCRB sequences from naive cells were analyzed as a proxy for the pre-selection repertoire. This is the immuneACCESS table as TCRdb keeps it, with only in-frame sequences that have V and J called. A part of the clones is gone; compared with another copy, unresolved V genes explain less than half, and the rest is unexplained. The V and J calls and clone size were taken over from that table, and D and trimming were inferred from the DNA. In all, the sample holds hundreds of thousands of clones, and approximately 16% of those were seen once. Around 0.015% of the sample belongs to the ten largest clones.

The sequenced material came from naive CD4+ T cells from blood. The cell subset or site label corresponds to: true naive CD4+ T cells. This chain joins TRBV18 to TRBJ2-7, and TRBD2 aligns with 10 junction nucleotides. This sequence was found in a young man with type 1 diabetes. CDR3 reads: CASISSGTSAHEQYF. The nucleotides read TGTGCCAGCATCAGTAGCGGGACTAGCGCCCACGAGCAGTACTTC.